This is a list of T cell receptor beta chains from one sample in a study of CD8+ T cells in alopecia areata. Using immunoSEQ multiplex PCR, the repertoire was profiled, and TCRdb retains in-frame clones only, with some absent. The sample has 150,000 to 200,000 clones, approximately 60% seen once. The sample taken for sequencing was CD4+ T cells sorted from blood. These TCRs come from a human donor in good health. The CDR3 runs from the conserved cysteine through the conserved F or W. The order of the fields is D gene, V gene, clone size, J gene, CDR3 protein, CDR3 DNA. The D gene is left open where the match is weak. Where a row states a size, it is once, few, many or the class of an expanded clone; other rows omit it.

D: TRBD1; V: TRBV2; size: NA; J: TRBJ1-2; CDR3: CAKQGLPNYGYTF; DNA: TGTGCCAAACAGGGGTTACCTAACTATGGCTACACCTTC
D: NA; V: TRBV6-1; size: NA; J: TRBJ1-1; CDR3: CASSDPRVLVAFF; DNA: TGTGCCAGCAGTGACCCCAGGGTTTTGGTGGCTTTCTTT
D: TRBD1; V: TRBV6-5; size: NA; J: TRBJ1-1; CDR3: CASSTLGQGTTEAFF; DNA: TGTGCCAGCAGTACACTCGGACAGGGTACCACTGAAGCTTTCTTT
D: TRBD1; V: TRBV29-1; size: few; J: TRBJ2-2; CDR3: CSVVDRVYGELFF; DNA: TGCAGCGTTGTCGACAGGGTGTACGGGGAGCTGTTTTTT
D: NA; V: TRBV5-6; size: NA; J: TRBJ2-4; CDR3: CASSLGGIQYF; DNA: TGTGCCAGCAGCTTGGGTGGTATTCAGTACTTC
D: NA; V: TRBV6-6; size: NA; J: TRBJ2-2; CDR3: CASSSRRAGELFF; DNA: TGTGCCAGCAGTTCCCGACGGGCCGGGGAGCTGTTTTTT
D: NA; V: TRBV25-1; size: NA; J: TRBJ2-1; CDR3: CASSGDRENEQFF; DNA: TGTGCCAGCAGTGGAGACAGAGAAAATGAGCAGTTCTTC
D: NA; V: TRBV28; size: NA; J: TRBJ2-7; CDR3: CASSLGLALRSSYEQYF; DNA: TGTGCCAGCAGTTTAGGGCTCGCCTTGCGGAGCTCCTACGAGCAGTACTTC
D: NA; V: TRBV29-1; size: few; J: TRBJ1-5; CDR3: CSVQGSNQPQHF; DNA: TGCAGCGTACAGGGAAGCAATCAGCCCCAGCATTTT
D: TRBD1; V: TRBV28; size: few; J: TRBJ2-4; CDR3: CASSFIGTGRNIQYF; DNA: TGTGCCAGCAGTTTTATCGGGACAGGGAGGAACATTCAGTACTTC
D: NA; V: TRBV10-3; size: NA; J: TRBJ2-1; CDR3: CAISSPRGSSYNEQFF; DNA: TGTGCCATCAGCTCCCCTCGTGGGAGCTCCTACAATGAGCAGTTCTTC
D: TRBD1; V: TRBV30; size: NA; J: TRBJ2-3; CDR3: CAWTGGQPTDTQYF; DNA: TGTGCCTGGACAGGGGGACAGCCCACAGATACGCAGTATTTT
D: NA; V: TRBV30; size: NA; J: TRBJ2-3; CDR3: CAWSVKRVFTDTQYF; DNA: TGTGCCTGGAGTGTAAAAAGGGTATTCACAGATACGCAGTATTTT
D: NA; V: TRBV7-2; size: NA; J: TRBJ2-3; CDR3: CASSLTGISTDTQYF; DNA: TGTGCCAGCAGCTTAACTGGGATCAGCACAGATACGCAGTATTTT
D: NA; V: TRBV5-1; size: NA; J: TRBJ2-7; CDR3: CASSLGSGSPYEQYF; DNA: TGCGCCAGCAGCTTAGGGTCAGGGAGCCCCTACGAGCAGTACTTC
D: NA; V: TRBV19; size: NA; J: TRBJ1-1; CDR3: CASSISGQNTEAFF; DNA: TGTGCCAGTAGTATAAGTGGACAGAACACTGAAGCTTTCTTT